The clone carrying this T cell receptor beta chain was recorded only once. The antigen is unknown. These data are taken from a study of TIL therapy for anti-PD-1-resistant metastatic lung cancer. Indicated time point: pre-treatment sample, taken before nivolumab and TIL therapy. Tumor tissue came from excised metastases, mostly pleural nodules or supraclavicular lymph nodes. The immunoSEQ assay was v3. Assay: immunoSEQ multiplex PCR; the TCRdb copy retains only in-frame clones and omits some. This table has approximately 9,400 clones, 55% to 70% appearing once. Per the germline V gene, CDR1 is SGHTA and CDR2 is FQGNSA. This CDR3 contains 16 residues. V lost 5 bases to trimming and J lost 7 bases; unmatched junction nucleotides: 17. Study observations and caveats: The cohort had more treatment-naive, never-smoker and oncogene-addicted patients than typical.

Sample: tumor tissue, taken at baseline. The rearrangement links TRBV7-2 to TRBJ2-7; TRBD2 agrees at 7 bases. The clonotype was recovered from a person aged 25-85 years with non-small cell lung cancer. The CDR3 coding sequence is TGTGCCAGCAGCCCAGAGGTAGGGCGGGAGAAAAAAGAGCAGTACTTC. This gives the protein CASSPEVGREKKEQYF.